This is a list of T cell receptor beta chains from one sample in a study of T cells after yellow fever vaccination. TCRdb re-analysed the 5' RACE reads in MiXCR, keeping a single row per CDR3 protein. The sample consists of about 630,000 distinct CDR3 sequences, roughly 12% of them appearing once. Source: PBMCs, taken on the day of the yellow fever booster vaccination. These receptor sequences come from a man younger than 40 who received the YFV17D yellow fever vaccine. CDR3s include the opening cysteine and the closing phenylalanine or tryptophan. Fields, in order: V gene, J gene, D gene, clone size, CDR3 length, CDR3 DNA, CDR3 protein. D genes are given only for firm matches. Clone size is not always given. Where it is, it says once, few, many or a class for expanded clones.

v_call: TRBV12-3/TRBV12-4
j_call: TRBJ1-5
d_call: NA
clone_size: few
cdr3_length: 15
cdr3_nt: TGTGCCAGCAGCTCTCTCGGACCGAGCAATCAGCCCCAGCATTTT
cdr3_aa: CASSSLGPSNQPQHF

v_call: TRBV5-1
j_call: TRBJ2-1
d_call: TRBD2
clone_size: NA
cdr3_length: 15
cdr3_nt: TGCGCCAGCAGCAGTCCGACTAGCGGGGGCAATGAGCAGTTCTTC
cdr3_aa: CASSSPTSGGNEQFF

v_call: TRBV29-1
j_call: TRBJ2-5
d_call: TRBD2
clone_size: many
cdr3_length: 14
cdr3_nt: TGCAGCGTTGATAGGGCGGGAGGGGAGGAGACCCAGTACTTC
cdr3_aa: CSVDRAGGEETQYF

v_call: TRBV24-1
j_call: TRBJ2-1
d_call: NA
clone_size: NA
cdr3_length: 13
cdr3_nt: TGTGCCACCAGTGGCGGAGACTACAATGAGCAGTTCTTC
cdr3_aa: CATSGGDYNEQFF

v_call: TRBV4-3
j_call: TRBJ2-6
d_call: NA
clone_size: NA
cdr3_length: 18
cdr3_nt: TGCGCCAGCAGCCAAGATCGACGGGGAAAATCTGGGGCCAACGTCCTGACTTTC
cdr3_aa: CASSQDRRGKSGANVLTF

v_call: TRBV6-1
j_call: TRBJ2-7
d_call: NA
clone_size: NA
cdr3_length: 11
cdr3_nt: TGTGCCAGCCAATTAACCTACGAGCAGTACTTC
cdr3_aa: CASQLTYEQYF

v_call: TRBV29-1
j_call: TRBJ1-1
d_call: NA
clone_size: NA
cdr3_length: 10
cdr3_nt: TGCAGCGTTGATTTCCCTGAAGCTTTCTTT
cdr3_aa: CSVDFPEAFF

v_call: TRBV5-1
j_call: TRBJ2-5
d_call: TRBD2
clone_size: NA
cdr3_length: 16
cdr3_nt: TGCGCCAGCAGCTTGGTGCTAGCGGGGGGCCAAGAGACCCAGTACTTC
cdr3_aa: CASSLVLAGGQETQYF

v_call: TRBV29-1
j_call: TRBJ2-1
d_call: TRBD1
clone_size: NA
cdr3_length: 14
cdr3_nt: TGCAGCGCCCACGGGACAGGGGATTTTGGGGAGCAGTTCTTC
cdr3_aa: CSAHGTGDFGEQFF

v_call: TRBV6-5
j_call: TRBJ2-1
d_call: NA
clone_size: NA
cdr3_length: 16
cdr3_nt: TGTGCCAGCAGTTACTCCCGGACTACCACCTACAATGAGCAGTTCTTC
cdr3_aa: CASSYSRTTTYNEQFF

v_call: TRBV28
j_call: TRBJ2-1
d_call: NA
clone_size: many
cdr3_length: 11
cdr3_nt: TGTGCCAGCAGTCTCCATTCCGCTCCGTTCTTC
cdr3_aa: CASSLHSAPFF

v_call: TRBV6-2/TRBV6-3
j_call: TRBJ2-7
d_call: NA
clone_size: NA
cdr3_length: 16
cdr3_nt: TGTGCCAGCAGTTACTCCTACTCGGGACAATCCTACGAGCAGTACTTC
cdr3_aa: CASSYSYSGQSYEQYF

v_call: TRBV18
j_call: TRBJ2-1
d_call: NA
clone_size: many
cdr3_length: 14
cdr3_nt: TGTGCCAGCTCACAGACTGGCTCCTACAATGAGCAGTTCTTC
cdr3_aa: CASSQTGSYNEQFF

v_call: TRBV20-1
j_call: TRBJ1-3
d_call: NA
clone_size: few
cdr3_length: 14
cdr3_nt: TGCAGTGCTAGAGATCACCACGGCGGAAACACCATATATTTT
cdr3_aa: CSARDHHGGNTIYF

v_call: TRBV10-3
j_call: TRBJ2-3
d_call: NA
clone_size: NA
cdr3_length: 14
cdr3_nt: TGTGCCATCACCATACAGAACTATACAGATACGCAGTATTTT
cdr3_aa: CAITIQNYTDTQYF

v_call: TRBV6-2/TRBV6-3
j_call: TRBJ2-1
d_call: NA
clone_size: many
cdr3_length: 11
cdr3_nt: TGTGCCAGCAGGCAAGGGGATGAGCAGTTCTTC
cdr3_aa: CASRQGDEQFF

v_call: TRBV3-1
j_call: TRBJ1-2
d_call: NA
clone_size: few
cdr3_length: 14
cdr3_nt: TGTGCCAGCAGCCAAGATGGAGGCAGCTATGGCTACACCTTC
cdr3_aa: CASSQDGGSYGYTF

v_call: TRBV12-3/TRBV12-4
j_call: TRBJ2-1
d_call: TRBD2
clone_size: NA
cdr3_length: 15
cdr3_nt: TGTGCCAGCAGTAAGCGGGAGACCCCCTACAATGAGCAGTTCTTC
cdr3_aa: CASSKRETPYNEQFF

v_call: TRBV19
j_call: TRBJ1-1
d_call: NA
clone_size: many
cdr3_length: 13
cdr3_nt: TGTGCCAGCCAGAGACAGGTGAACACTGAAGCTTTCTTT
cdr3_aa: CASQRQVNTEAFF

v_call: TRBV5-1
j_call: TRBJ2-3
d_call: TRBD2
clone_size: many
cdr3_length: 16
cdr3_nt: TGCGCCAGCAGCTTGAGCGGGAGGGTTTCCACAGATACGCAGTATTTT
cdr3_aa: CASSLSGRVSTDTQYF

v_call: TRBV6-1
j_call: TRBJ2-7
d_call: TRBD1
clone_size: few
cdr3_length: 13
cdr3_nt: TGTGCCAGCAGTCCTGGACAGGGGCGGGGGCAGTACTTC
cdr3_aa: CASSPGQGRGQYF

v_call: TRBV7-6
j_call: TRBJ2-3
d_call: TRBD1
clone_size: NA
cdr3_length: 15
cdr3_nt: TGTGCCAGCAGCCTCGAGACAGGGTGGACCGATACGCAGTATTTT
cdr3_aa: CASSLETGWTDTQYF

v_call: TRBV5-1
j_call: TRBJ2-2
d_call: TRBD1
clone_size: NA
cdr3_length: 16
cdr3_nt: TGCGCCAGCGGCGGGGACAGGACGTTGGGCACCGGGGAGCTGTTTTTT
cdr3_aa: CASGGDRTLGTGELFF

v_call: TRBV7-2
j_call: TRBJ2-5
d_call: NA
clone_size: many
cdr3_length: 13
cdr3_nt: TGTGCCAGCAGGCAGGTCAACCAAGAGACCCAGTACTTC
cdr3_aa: CASRQVNQETQYF

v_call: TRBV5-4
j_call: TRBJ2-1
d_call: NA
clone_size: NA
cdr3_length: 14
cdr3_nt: TGTGCCAGCAGCGGGGACATGTCGTACAATGAGCAGTTCTTC
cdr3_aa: CASSGDMSYNEQFF

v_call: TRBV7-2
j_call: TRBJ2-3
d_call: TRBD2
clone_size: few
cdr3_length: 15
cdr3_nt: TGTGCCAGCAGCTGGGCGGCGGGAGGCGCAGATACGCAGTATTTT
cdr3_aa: CASSWAAGGADTQYF

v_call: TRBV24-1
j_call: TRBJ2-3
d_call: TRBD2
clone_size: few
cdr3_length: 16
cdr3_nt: TGTGCCACCAGTGAAGATCTAGCGGGAGGTTCAGATACGCAGTATTTT
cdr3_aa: CATSEDLAGGSDTQYF

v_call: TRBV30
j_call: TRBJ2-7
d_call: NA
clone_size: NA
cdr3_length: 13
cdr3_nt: TGTGCCTGGAGTAGAGGGGTCGTCTACGAGCAGTACTTC
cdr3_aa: CAWSRGVVYEQYF

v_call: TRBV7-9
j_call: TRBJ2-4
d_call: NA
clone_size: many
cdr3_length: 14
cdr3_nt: TGTGCCAGCAGCTTCGGGCTAGCCAAAAACATTCAGTACTTC
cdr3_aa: CASSFGLAKNIQYF

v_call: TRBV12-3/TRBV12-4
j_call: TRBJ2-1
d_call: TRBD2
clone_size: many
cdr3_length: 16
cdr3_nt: TGTGCCAGCAGTTTAGAAGGGCGGGAGGGGGGCAATGAGCAGTTCTTC
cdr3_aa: CASSLEGREGGNEQFF

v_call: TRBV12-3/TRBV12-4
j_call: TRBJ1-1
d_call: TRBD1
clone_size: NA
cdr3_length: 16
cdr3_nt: TGTGCCAGCAGTTGGGCCGCGACAGGGGAGTTCTCTGAAGCTTTCTTT
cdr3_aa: CASSWAATGEFSEAFF

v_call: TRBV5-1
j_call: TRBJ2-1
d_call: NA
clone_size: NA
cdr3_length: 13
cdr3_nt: TGCGCCAGCAAAGGGGTGGGCCCAGTTGAGCAGTTCTTC
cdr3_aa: CASKGVGPVEQFF

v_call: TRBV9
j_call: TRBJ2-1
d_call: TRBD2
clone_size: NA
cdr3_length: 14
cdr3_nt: TGTGCCAGCAGCGTAGAAGTTAGCGGGCGAGAGCAGTTCTTC
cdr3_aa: CASSVEVSGREQFF

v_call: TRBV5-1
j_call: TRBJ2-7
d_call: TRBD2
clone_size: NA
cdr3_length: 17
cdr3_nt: TGCGCCAGCAGCTTGACTTCTTCGGGACTAGGGTTACGCGAGCAGTACTTC
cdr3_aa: CASSLTSSGLGLREQYF

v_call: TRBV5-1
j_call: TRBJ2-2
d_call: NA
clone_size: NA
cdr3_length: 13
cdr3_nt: TGCGCCAGCAGCTTTCGGGTGGCCGGGGAGCTGTTTTTT
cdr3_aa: CASSFRVAGELFF

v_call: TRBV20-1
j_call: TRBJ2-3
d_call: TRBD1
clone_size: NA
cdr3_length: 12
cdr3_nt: TGCAGTGCTAGCAGGGGGCGGGGTACGCAGTATTTT
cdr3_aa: CSASRGRGTQYF

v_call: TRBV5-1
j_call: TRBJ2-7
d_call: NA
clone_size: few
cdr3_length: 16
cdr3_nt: TGCGCCAGCAGCTTGGAGGTTAGCGGAAACTCCTACGAGCAGTACTTC
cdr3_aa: CASSLEVSGNSYEQYF

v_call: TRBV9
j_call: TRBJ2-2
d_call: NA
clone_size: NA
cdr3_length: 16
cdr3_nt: TGTGCCAGCAGCCTATCATTTGGCGCGAACACCGGGGAGCTGTTTTTT
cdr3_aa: CASSLSFGANTGELFF

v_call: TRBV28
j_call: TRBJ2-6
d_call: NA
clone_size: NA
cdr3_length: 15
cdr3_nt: TGTGCCAGCAGTTTGAGAAGGAATGGGGCCAACGTCCTGACTTTC
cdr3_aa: CASSLRRNGANVLTF

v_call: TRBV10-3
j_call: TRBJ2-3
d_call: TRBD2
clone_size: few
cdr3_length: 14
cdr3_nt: TGTGCCATCTGGGCGGGAGGGGGCACAGATACGCAGTATTTT
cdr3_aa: CAIWAGGGTDTQYF